Presented here are 24 T cell receptor beta chains from one specimen sequenced in a study of CD8+ T cells in alopecia areata. Sample treatment: oral pan-JAK inhibitor, 5-10 mg twice daily. Investigators isolated RNA and reverse transcribed it into cDNA to act as the sequencing template. Libraries were prepared by immunoSEQ multiplex PCR; TCRdb keeps only in-frame clonotypes and omits some of them. The sample lists 93,000 or so clones; 65% to 90% were seen once. Here the sequenced sample was CD8+ T cells sorted from blood, taken at approximately week 31, from a patient treated with tofacitinib. All receptors come from a human donor with alopecia areata.

This clone was seen only a few times. The chain uses TRBV7-8 and TRBJ2-1; TRBD2 matches at 9 bases. The germline V gene has CDR1 SGHVS and CDR2 FQNEAQ. V lost 5 bases to trimming and J lost 4 bases; unmatched junction nucleotides: 6. This CDR3 has 15 residues. The CDR3: CASSPREGPYNEQFF. CDR3 DNA sequence: TGTGCCAGCAGCCCGCGGGAGGGCCCATACAATGAGCAGTTCTTC.

The J gene is TRBJ1-5, the V gene TRBV15; unclear D gene. CDR3 size: 15 residues. Germline CDR1 reads LNHNV; CDR2 reads YYDKDF (reference sequence). Deletions cut 0 bases from V and 6 bases from J, with 12 bases between. The CDR3 DNA is TGTGCCACCAGCAGAGATTCGGGCTCCTTTCAGCCCCAGCATTTT. This sequence encodes CATSRDSGSFQPQHF.

This CDR3 is CSVGPDGGNTEAFF. DNA for the CDR3: TGCAGCGTGGGACCAGACGGGGGGAACACTGAAGCTTTCTTT. The chain recombines TRBV29-1 with TRBJ1-1; a weak D match, TRBD1 (5 bases). The germline V gene encodes CDR1 SQVTM and CDR2 ANQGSEA. Deletions cut 6 bases from V and 1 base from J, with 15 bases between. The CDR3 has 14 residues. Complete variable domain (other parts from reference TRBV29-1 and TRBJ1-1): SAVISQKPSRDICQRGTSLTIQCQVDSQVTMMFWYRQQPGQSLTLIATANQGSEATYESGFVIDKFPISRPNLTFSTLTVSNMSPEDSSIYLCSVGPDGGNTEAFFGQGTRLTVV.

This sequence joins TRBV14 and TRBJ1-2; D remains unclear. There are 12 residues in the CDR3. The germline V gene encodes CDR1 SGHDN and CDR2 FVKESK. Between the trimmed V and J ends, which lost 5 bases and 8 bases, there was a span of 12 bases. The DNA of the CDR3 is TGTGCCAGCAGCTCACCCGTTGAGGGCTACACCTTC. It translates to CASSSPVEGYTF.

The chain is built from TRBV25-1 and TRBJ2-1, with 9 bases lining up with TRBD1. Trimming took 7 bases from V and 9 from J; bases not matched to a gene: 4. The CDR3 has 12 amino acids. CDR1 is MGHDK, CDR2 SYGVNS, per germline. The CDR3 here is CASTQTGGEQFF. The CDR3 DNA reads as TGTGCCAGCACCCAGACAGGGGGTGAGCAGTTCTTC.

This chain uses TRBV27 with TRBJ2-3; 11 bases align to TRBD2. The CDR3 length is 15 residues. The J segment lost 0 bases and the V segment lost 8 bases, leaving 4 bases of the junction unmatched. Germline V gene lookup returns CDR1 MNHEY and CDR2 SMNVEV (reference sequence). The CDR3 DNA follows: TGTGCCAGCCTGGGACTAGCGGAAAGCACAGATACGCAGTATTTT. Its protein is CASLGLAESTDTQYF.

The CDR3 here is CASSSTNTEAFF. CDR3 nucleotide sequence: TGTGCCAGCAGCTCAACGAACACTGAAGCTTTCTTT. The gene calls are TRBV21-1 and TRBJ1-1. TRBV21-1 is a known pseudogene. The CDR3 has 12 amino acids.

This chain uses TRBV7-9 with TRBJ2-1, with 8 bases identical to TRBD2. The CDR3 is 16 amino acids. CDR1 and CDR2 (germline): SEHNR, FQNEAQ (reference sequence). V lost 5 bases to trimming and J lost 7 bases; unmatched junction nucleotides: 13. This CDR3 reads CASSPPSGTSINEQFF. The CDR3 region has the DNA TGTGCCAGCAGCCCCCCATCCGGGACTAGTATAAATGAGCAGTTCTTC.

J is TRBJ2-1 and V is TRBV19; the match to TRBD2 covers 14 bases. With 5 bases clipped from V and 8 bases from J, the junction kept 5 bases outside the gene matches. Germline CDR1 and CDR2: LNHDA and SQIVND (reference sequence). The CDR3 contains 15 residues. The DNA for the CDR3 is TGTGCCAGTAGTGCGGGACTAGCGGGAGCGTATGAGCAGTTCTTC. It specifies CASSAGLAGAYEQFF.

The chain carries TRBV5-1 and TRBJ2-1; possibly TRBD2 for D (5 bases). The germline gives CDR1 SGHRS, CDR2 YFSETQ. Trimming cost V 2 bases and J 8 bases, with 17 bases left between them. There are 15 residues in the CDR3. CDR3 sequence: CASSLSGRASDEQFF. The CDR3 nucleotides read TGCGCCAGCAGCTTAAGTGGGAGAGCATCCGATGAGCAGTTCTTC.

Here the CDR3 reads CASSLAGGLQGIGTEAFF. The CDR3 bases are TGTGCCAGCAGCTTAGCGGGCGGGTTGCAGGGGATAGGGACTGAAGCTTTCTTT. The chain is built from TRBV7-6 and TRBJ1-1; tentative D call: TRBD1 (6 bases). The CDR3 loop spans 18 amino acids. CDR1 SGHVS and CDR2 FNYEAQ come from the germline V gene. Between the trimmed V and J ends, which lost 0 bases and 5 bases, there was a span of 22 bases.

The chain employs TRBV4-1 and TRBJ2-3, with 9 bases that match TRBD2. The CDR3 runs to 14 residues. V was pared by 7 bases and J by 3 bases, with 5 bases of the junction left unmatched. Germline CDR1 is MGHRA and CDR2 is YSYEKL. The CDR3 DNA reads as TGCGCCAGCACCCCGAGCGGGGGGACAGATACGCAGTATTTT. This gives the protein CASTPSGGTDTQYF.

V usage is TRBV25-1 and J usage is TRBJ2-2, with no clear D. Trimming removed 7 bases from V and 7 bases from J, with 10 bases in between. CDR3 length equals 12 residues. Germline CDR1 and CDR2: MGHDK and SYGVNS. The CDR3 DNA sequence: TGTGCCAGCACCACCCGAGTCGGGGAGCTGTTTTTT. Translation: CASTTRVGELFF.

The chain couples TRBV13 to TRBJ2-4, with D possibly TRBD1 on 6 matching bases. V lost 4 bases to trimming and J lost 6 bases, with 13 bases between them. The CDR3 covers 14 residues. CDR1 and CDR2 from the germline V gene are PRHDT and FYEKMQ (reference sequence). The CDR3 sequence is CASSSRQQGNIQYF. CDR3 nucleotide sequence: TGTGCCAGCAGCTCCCGGCAACAGGGAAACATTCAGTACTTC.

The DNA of the CDR3 is TGTGCCAGTTCCGTCACAGGAGGTGGCACAGATACGCAGTATTTT. This translates into CASSVTGGGTDTQYF. The chain recombines TRBV19 with TRBJ2-3; the D call may be TRBD1 or TRBD2 (5 bases each). Germline-derived CDR1 and CDR2 are LNHDA and SQIVND (reference sequence). V was cut by 8 bases and J by 1 base, with 16 bases left in between. CDR3 size: 15 residues.

Notes on this clone: Other DNA sequences in this specimen translate into the identical CDR3. The chain employs TRBV5-4 and TRBJ2-4; D possibly corresponds to TRBD1 (5 bases). Germline V gene data show CDR1 as SGHNT and CDR2 as YYREEE (reference sequence). This CDR3 contains 19 residues. Trimming left V 1 base short and J 0 bases short, with 20 bases between. In nucleotides, the CDR3 is TGTGCCAGCAGCTTGAAGGGGATCGACCCACAACTAGCCAAAAACATTCAGTACTTC. Its protein product is CASSLKGIDPQLAKNIQYF.

J is TRBJ2-7 and V is TRBV4-1; D uncertain. The CDR3 runs 16 residues. V was clipped by 1 base and J by 0 bases, with 13 bases between them. The germline gives CDR1 MGHRA, CDR2 YSYEKL. CDR3 region: CASSQVRETSSYEQYF. The CDR3 nucleotides read TGCGCCAGCAGCCAAGTAAGGGAAACAAGCTCCTACGAGCAGTACTTC.

The rearrangement links TRBV5-1 to TRBJ2-3; D may match TRBD1 or TRBD2 (5 bases each). Deletions cut 1 base from V and 3 bases from J, with 12 bases between. Germline V gives CDR1 SGHRS, CDR2 YFSETQ. The CDR3 length is 15 residues. CDR3 DNA: TGCGCCAGCAGCTTGCTGCCAGGGAGTACAGATACGCAGTATTTT. Translated: CASSLLPGSTDTQYF.

The CDR3, as DNA: TGTGCCAGCAGTTACCCCACCGAGACTCTAGGGGAGACCCAGTACTTC. Its protein is CASSYPTETLGETQYF. The chain recombines TRBV6-6 with TRBJ2-5; D is unresolved. V shed 2 bases and J shed 5 bases, with 18 bases lying between them. The germline V gene has CDR1 MNHNY and CDR2 SVGAGI (reference sequence). This CDR3 contains 16 residues.

The chain combines TRBV29-1 with TRBJ2-7; tentative D call: TRBD1 (6 bases). This CDR3 contains 15 residues. Deletions cut 4 bases from V and 0 bases from J, with 16 bases between. Germline lookup yields CDR1 SQVTM and CDR2 ANQGSEA. CDR3 coding DNA: TGCAGCGTTGGAGACGAGCAGGGGTTCTCCTACGAGCAGTACTTC. Translation: CSVGDEQGFSYEQYF.

The chain links TRBV9 to TRBJ2-1; the D gene is possibly TRBD1 (6 bases). CDR3 length: 14 residues. V lost 4 bases and J 0 bases, leaving 8 bases between the germline ends. Germline CDR1 reads SGDLS; CDR2 reads YYNGEE. DNA for the CDR3: TGTGCCAGCAGCATGGACAGCTCCTACAATGAGCAGTTCTTC. Translating gives CASSMDSSYNEQFF.

A few counts support this clone. The chain links TRBV29-1 to TRBJ1-1, with 7 bases fitting TRBD1. The CDR3 length is 13 residues. Looked up from germline, CDR1 is SQVTM and CDR2 is ANQGSEA. The V gene end was trimmed by 7 bases and the J gene end by 0 bases; junction bases not matched to a gene: 5. The DNA of the CDR3 is TGCAGCGCCCTGACAGGGATGAACACTGAAGCTTTCTTT. It translates to CSALTGMNTEAFF.

This chain uses TRBV13 with TRBJ2-7; D might be TRBD1 (6 bases). V lost 5 bases and J 6 bases, leaving 11 bases between the germline ends. The CDR3 loop spans 12 amino acids. Germline values: CDR1 PRHDT, CDR2 FYEKMQ (reference sequence). The CDR3 region is CASSLGQFEQYF. CDR3 DNA: TGTGCCAGCAGCCTCGGACAGTTCGAGCAGTACTTC.

The chain uses TRBV2 and TRBJ1-2; the D gene is possibly TRBD1 (6 bases). V gave up 3 bases and J gave up 6 bases, with 14 bases separating them. The CDR3 spans 14 residues. CDR1 and CDR2 from the germline V gene are SNHLY and FYNNEI. The CDR3 nucleotides are TGTGCCAGCAGTGACATAGTACAGGGCGATGGCTACACCTTC. It yields the protein CASSDIVQGDGYTF.